The clone carrying this T cell receptor beta chain was seen a handful of times. Its specificity is unknown. The data originate from a study of beta chain features in type 1 diabetes. The CDR3 loop spans 15 amino acids. Trimming removed 1 base from V and 2 bases from J, with 11 bases in between. Germline CDR1 LGHNA, CDR2 YSLEER. Sorting of CD4+ naive, central memory, regulatory and stem cell-like memory cells was performed via CD45RO/CCR7/CD25/CD127/CD95/CD27. Study-wide results and caveats: All four CD4+ subsets from Type 1 diabetes patients carried moderately but significantly shorter TCRB CDR3s.

What was sequenced were expressed TCRB transcripts, since all of the isolated RNA had been reverse transcribed. Method: immunoSEQ multiplex PCR; TCRdb's copy keeps in-frame clones and lacks some. The sample records about 360,000 clones, roughly 12% being singletons. This TCR came from a man younger than 35 in good health. The chain is built from TRBV4-3 and TRBJ1-2, with a tentative D call TRBD1 (5 bases). The specimen was naive CD4+ T cells from blood. The CDR3 DNA follows: TGCGCCAGCAGCCAAGGGCGGGACGCAAACTATGGCTACACCTTC. Protein sequence: CASSQGRDANYGYTF.